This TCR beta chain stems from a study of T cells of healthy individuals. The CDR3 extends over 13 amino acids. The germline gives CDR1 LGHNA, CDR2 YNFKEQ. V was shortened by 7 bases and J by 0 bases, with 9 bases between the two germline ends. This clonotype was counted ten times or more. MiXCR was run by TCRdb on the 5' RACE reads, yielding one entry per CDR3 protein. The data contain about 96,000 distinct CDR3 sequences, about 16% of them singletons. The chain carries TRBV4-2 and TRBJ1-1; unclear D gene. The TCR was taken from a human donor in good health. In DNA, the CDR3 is TGTGCCAGCAAGGCGTCCTTGAACACTGAAGCTTTCTTT. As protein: CASKASLNTEAFF.